This T cell receptor beta chain was captured by sequencing in a study of CXCR3-negative and CXCR3-positive naive CD8 T cells. Regarding the study as a whole: Compared with CXCR3-negative naive cells, CXCR3-positive naive cells showed more hydrophobic TRB CDR3s.

TRB cDNA libraries were made by UMI-labeled 5' RACE. TCRdb re-analyzed the 5' RACE reads; it lists each CDR3 protein once, without DNA. The sample is made up of roughly 130,000 distinct CDR3 sequences, and the top ten hold roughly 0.62% of it. Turning to this clonotype: Its antigen remains unidentified.

This CDR3 spans 16 amino acids. CDR1 and CDR2 (germline): MGHRA, YSYEKL. The TCR comes from a human donor in good health. Some clones in this sample may be carry-over from other donors' samples. The sequencing sample was made of naive CXCR3+ CD8+ T cells from blood. Indicated subset: CD45RO-CCR7+CD27+CD95- naive CD8+ T cells expressing CXCR3 (TNR3+). The chain employs TRBV4-1 and TRBJ1-1; without DNA, the TCRdb call of TRBD1 cannot be checked. CDR3 sequence: CASSRLQGAQETEVFF.